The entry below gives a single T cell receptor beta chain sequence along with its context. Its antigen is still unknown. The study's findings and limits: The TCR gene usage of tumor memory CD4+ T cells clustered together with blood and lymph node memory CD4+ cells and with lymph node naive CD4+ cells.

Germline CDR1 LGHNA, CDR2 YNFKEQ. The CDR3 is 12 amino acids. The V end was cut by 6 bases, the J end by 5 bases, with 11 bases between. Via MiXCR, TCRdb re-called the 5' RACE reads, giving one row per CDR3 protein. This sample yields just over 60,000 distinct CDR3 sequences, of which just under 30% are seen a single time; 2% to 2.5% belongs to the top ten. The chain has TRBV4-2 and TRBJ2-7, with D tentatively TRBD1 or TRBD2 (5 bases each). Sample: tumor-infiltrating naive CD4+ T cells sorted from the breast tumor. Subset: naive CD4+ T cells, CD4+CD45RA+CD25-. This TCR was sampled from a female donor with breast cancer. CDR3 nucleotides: TGTGCCAGCAGGAACGAGGGGCACGAGCAGTACTTC. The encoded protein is CASRNEGHEQYF.